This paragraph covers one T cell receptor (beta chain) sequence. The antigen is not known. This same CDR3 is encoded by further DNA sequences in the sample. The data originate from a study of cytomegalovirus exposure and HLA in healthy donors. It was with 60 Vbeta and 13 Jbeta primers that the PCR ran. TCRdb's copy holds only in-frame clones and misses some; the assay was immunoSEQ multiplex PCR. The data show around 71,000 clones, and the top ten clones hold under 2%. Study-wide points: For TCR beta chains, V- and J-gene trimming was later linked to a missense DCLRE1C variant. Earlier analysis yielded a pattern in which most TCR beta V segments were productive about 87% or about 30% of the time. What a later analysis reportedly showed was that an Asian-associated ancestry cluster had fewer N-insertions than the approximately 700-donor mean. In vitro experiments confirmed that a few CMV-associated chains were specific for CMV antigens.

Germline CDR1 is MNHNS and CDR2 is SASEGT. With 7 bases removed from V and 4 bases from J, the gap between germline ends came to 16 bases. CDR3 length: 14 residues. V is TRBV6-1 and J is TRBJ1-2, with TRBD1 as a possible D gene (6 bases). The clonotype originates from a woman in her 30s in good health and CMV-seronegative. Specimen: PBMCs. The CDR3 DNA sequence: TGTGCCAGCAACCCCGGACAGATTTCCTATGGCTACACCTTC. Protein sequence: CASNPGQISYGYTF.